The rows below give T cell receptor beta chains drawn from one sample of a study of spatial heterogeneity in lung cancer. TCRdb fed the 5' RACE reads into MiXCR, producing one record per CDR3 protein. In the table there are 20,000 to 25,000 distinct CDR3 sequences, 3.5% to 5.5% of which are singletons. The specimen was PBMCs, collected at surgery. Receptor source: a male donor with early-stage non-small cell lung cancer. CDR3s include the opening cysteine and the closing phenylalanine or tryptophan. Each record gives: CDR3 protein, V gene.

CDR3aa: CASSEFGYGANVLTF; v_gene: TRBV6-1
CDR3aa: CASSIIQGDDSGYTF; v_gene: TRBV19
CDR3aa: CASSDRGRDEKLFF; v_gene: TRBV28
CDR3aa: CSARRWEADTQYF; v_gene: TRBV20-1
CDR3aa: CASSLARGELFF; v_gene: TRBV7-2
CDR3aa: CASSFISGNTIYF; v_gene: TRBV7-9
CDR3aa: CASSHEAWSVGANVLTF; v_gene: TRBV6-5
CDR3aa: CASSVGLYTGELFF; v_gene: TRBV23-1
CDR3aa: CASSFGLAAEQYF; v_gene: TRBV7-2
CDR3aa: CASSPGGSLETQYF; v_gene: TRBV12-3/TRBV12-4
CDR3aa: CASDRGTYNEQFF; v_gene: TRBV6-1
CDR3aa: CASSFNVAYGYTF; v_gene: TRBV7-9
CDR3aa: CASSWGRDTEAFF; v_gene: TRBV7-3
CDR3aa: CASSLRDTQYF; v_gene: TRBV7-2
CDR3aa: CASSYSNKQPQHF; v_gene: TRBV6-6
CDR3aa: CASSRTDLRNTIYF; v_gene: TRBV7-9
CDR3aa: CASSHNPTNEKLFF; v_gene: TRBV5-1
CDR3aa: CASSPGAWTESSGNTIYF; v_gene: TRBV4-1
CDR3aa: CASSLTTGTSVEQFF; v_gene: TRBV7-2
CDR3aa: CASSLGGAFPYEQYF; v_gene: TRBV6-5
CDR3aa: CSARGPEQVTYEQYF; v_gene: TRBV20-1
CDR3aa: CASSPGTVQETQYF; v_gene: TRBV18
CDR3aa: CASSLRDRAISGANVLTF; v_gene: TRBV6-1
CDR3aa: CASSLWGGLYTDTQYF; v_gene: TRBV27